The T cell receptor (beta chain) described here comes from a study of blood T cell repertoires in COVID-19. This clone was seen only once. Original processing methods: Amplification of reference gene primers provided the estimated nucleated cell counts. Profiling relied on immunoSEQ multiplex PCR, and the TCRdb table lists in-frame clones only, not all of them. V and J calls plus clone size are reproduced from that table; the DNA served to infer D and trimming. The profile shows roughly 300,000 clones, 85% of them singletons. Researchers sorted participants into cohorts using their self-reported clinical history. Input material: PBMCs or T cells enriched from blood (not recorded which). The clonotype originates from a woman aged 45-65 years who had recovered from COVID-19.

The CDR3 region is CASEDGQGSYEQYF. In DNA form, the CDR3 reads TGCGCCAGTGAAGACGGACAGGGGTCCTACGAGCAGTACTTC. The rearrangement joins TRBV5-1 to TRBJ2-7; 9 positions agree with TRBD1. CDR3 length equals 14 residues. Germline V lookup: CDR1 SGHRS, CDR2 YFSETQ. V lost 8 bases to trimming and J lost 1 base; unmatched junction nucleotides: 7.